This section outlines one T cell receptor beta chain sequence together with its context. Its antigen is unidentified. The entry originates in a study of T cell responses to AZD1222 COVID-19 vaccine. Points from the study as a whole: Spike-specific TCR breadth and depth grew following two AZD1222 doses. Donor demographics were predominantly white British with a female majority; clonal diversity may be underestimated. In all cases, repertoires were sampled only after the peak T cell response. Unmutated variant regions are reportedly targeted by nearly half of spike-specific TCRs.

TCRdb keeps only in-frame clones here, not all; method: immunoSEQ multiplex PCR. This table has around 130,000 clones, 91% appearing once. V lost 6 bases, J lost 4 bases, and 6 bases lay in between. Germline values: CDR1 MDHEN, CDR2 SYDVKM. There are 12 residues in the CDR3. This chain connects TRBV28 to TRBJ1-4; D call uncertain. The sequencing used peripheral blood, collected on day 0 of AZD1222 vaccination. The sequence was obtained from an adult in good health. The CDR3 is CASRILNEKLFF. As DNA, the CDR3 is TGTGCCAGCAGGATCCTTAATGAAAAACTGTTTTTT.